A single T cell receptor (beta chain) is shown here with its context. This specimen comes from a study of blood T cell repertoires in COVID-19. Repertoires were generated with immunoSEQ multiplex PCR, while TCRdb's copy carries only in-frame clones and drops some. The sample includes roughly 250,000 clones, more than 70% of them seen just once. Allocation to cohorts depended on clinical history reported by the participants. This clonotype was sampled from a woman in her 40s with acute COVID-19. The specimen was PBMCs or T cells enriched from blood (not recorded which).

CDR3 residues: CATSNTGSGANVLTF. The DNA for the CDR3 is TGTGCCACCAGCAACACAGGCTCTGGGGCCAACGTCCTGACTTTC. The genes are TRBV24-1 and TRBJ2-6, with D perhaps matching TRBD1 (5 bases). There are 15 residues in the CDR3. The V end was cut by 7 bases, the J end by 0 bases, with 9 bases between. Germline CDR1 is KGHDR and CDR2 is SFDVKD.